This entry lists 30 T cell receptor beta chains sequenced from one sample in a study of cytomegalovirus exposure and HLA in healthy donors. Use of 60 Vbeta and 13 Jbeta primers characterized the PCR. Sequenced by immunoSEQ multiplex PCR; TCRdb stores in-frame clones only, minus some. The profile shows about 150,000 clones, around 10% of them singletons. Sequencing was carried out using PBMCs. The source is a male donor in good health and CMV-seronegative.

The genes are TRBV6-6 and TRBJ1-1; no firm D call. The germline gives CDR1 MNHNY, CDR2 SVGAGI (reference sequence). The V end was cut by 3 bases, the J end by 5 bases, with 4 bases between. The CDR3 consists of 11 residues. Written as DNA, the CDR3 is TGTGCCAGCAGTTATCAAACTGAAGCTTTCTTT. It translates to CASSYQTEAFF.

The chain joins TRBV4-3 to TRBJ1-1, with D maybe TRBD1 (6 bases). The CDR3 extends over 17 amino acids. Between the trimmed V and J ends, which lost 1 base and 0 bases, there was a span of 15 bases. Germline values: CDR1 LGHNA, CDR2 YSLEER. CDR3 DNA: TGCGCCAGCAGCCAAGGTACGAGGGGGAAGTTGAACACTGAAGCTTTCTTT. Its translation: CASSQGTRGKLNTEAFF.

This clone was observed a few times. The chain links TRBV6-1 to TRBJ1-2; TRBD1 might be the D (6 bases). The CDR3 extends over 12 amino acids. Germline V gene data show CDR1 as MNHNS and CDR2 as SASEGT. V lost 8 bases to trimming and J lost 6 bases, with 13 bases between them. The CDR3 spells CASWGGGNGYTF. As DNA, the CDR3 is TGTGCCAGCTGGGGAGGGGGGAATGGCTACACCTTC.

This clone occurred a few times. This chain joins TRBV7-2 and TRBJ2-7; 7 bases map to TRBD1. CDR1 SGHTA and CDR2 FQGNSA come from the germline V gene. This CDR3 comprises 13 residues. V was pared by 5 bases and J by 1 base, with 2 bases of the junction left unmatched. The CDR3 DNA follows: TGTGCCAGCAGCAAGGGACAGTCCTACGAGCAGTACTTC. This encodes CASSKGQSYEQYF.

The chain recombines TRBV4-3 with TRBJ2-7, with a possible D match to TRBD1 (5 bases). The V and J ends lost 6 bases and 0 bases respectively, with 12 bases between them. There are 14 residues in the CDR3. Per the germline V gene, CDR1 is LGHNA and CDR2 is YSLEER. CDR3 residues: CASRETATSYEQYF. DNA of the CDR3: TGCGCCAGCAGAGAGACAGCCACCTCCTACGAGCAGTACTTC.

In the case of this clone: In the same sample, other DNA sequences code for this CDR3. This chain uses TRBV7-3 with TRBJ1-1; D ambiguous. V was trimmed by 3 bases and J by 1 base, leaving 6 bases between them. The germline gives CDR1 SGHTA, CDR2 FQGTGA. The CDR3 is 13 amino acids. The CDR3 coding sequence is TGTGCCAGCAGCTTCGGAGGGAACACTGAAGCTTTCTTT. Protein sequence: CASSFGGNTEAFF.

J is TRBJ1-1 and V is TRBV18; 8 nucleotides agree with TRBD1. The ends lost 6 bases at V and 1 base at J; junction bases unmatched: 10. The germline V gene encodes CDR1 KGHSH and CDR2 LQKENI. The length of the CDR3 is 16 residues. The CDR3, as DNA: TGTGCCAGCTCGACGGACAGGGCATTGTCGAACACTGAAGCTTTCTTT. The encoded protein is CASSTDRALSNTEAFF.

Only a few counts were recorded for this clone. The V and J genes are TRBV6-5 and TRBJ2-6; D is unclear. The CDR3 sequence is 16 residues long. Per germline, CDR1 MNHEY and CDR2 SVGAGI. V was shortened by 2 bases and J by 3 bases, with 11 bases between the two germline ends. The chain's CDR3 is CASSYNLLGGANVLTF. The CDR3 bases are TGTGCCAGCAGTTACAATCTTCTCGGTGGGGCCAACGTCCTGACTTTC.

This clone was seen a handful of times. The chain is built from TRBV7-2 and TRBJ2-5, with 13 bases fitting TRBD2. The length of the CDR3 is 16 residues. Germline-derived CDR1 and CDR2 are SGHTA and FQGNSA. V lost 5 bases to trimming and J lost 5 bases; unmatched junction nucleotides: 8. This CDR3 reads CASSPRLAGGRETQYF. The CDR3, as DNA: TGTGCCAGCAGCCCCAGACTAGCGGGAGGACGGGAGACCCAGTACTTC.

This rearrangement joins TRBV9 to TRBJ2-5; 7 nucleotides align to TRBD2. Losses at the gene ends were 0 bases for V and 6 bases for J; bases not matched to a gene: 8. The CDR3 loop spans 15 amino acids. Per the germline V gene, CDR1 is SGDLS and CDR2 is YYNGEE. The CDR3 loop reads CASSVDASGHQTQYF. The CDR3 DNA reads TGTGCCAGCAGCGTAGACGCTAGCGGCCATCAGACCCAGTACTTC.

This chain connects TRBV7-8 to TRBJ1-1, with 7 bases aligning to TRBD1. V shed 0 bases, J shed 4 bases, and the junction held 2 bases outside the gene matches. CDR1 and CDR2 (germline): SGHVS, FQNEAQ. The CDR3 is 14 amino acids. CDR3 loop: CASSLARTGTEAFF. For the CDR3, the DNA is TGTGCCAGCAGCTTAGCAAGGACAGGCACTGAAGCTTTCTTT.

This rearrangement joins TRBV28 to TRBJ1-5; the match to TRBD1 covers 9 bases. The CDR3 consists of 15 residues. V gave up 3 bases and J gave up 6 bases; unmatched junction bases: 6. Germline V gives CDR1 MDHEN, CDR2 SYDVKM. The CDR3 DNA is TGTGCCAGCAGTTTTACAGGGGGCGTGGGTCAGCCCCAGCATTTT. Amino acids: CASSFTGGVGQPQHF.

This clone has a handful of counts. J is TRBJ2-5 and V is TRBV18; TRBD2 aligns across 15 bases. Germline assignment: CDR1 KGHSH and CDR2 LQKENI. After removal of 3 bases from V and 4 bases from J, the junction contained 9 bases not matched to a gene. This CDR3 region has 18 residues. CDR3 DNA sequence: TGTGCCAGCTCACCCCGGACTAGCGGGGGGGCCAGGGGAGAGACCCAGTACTTC. Translated: CASSPRTSGGARGETQYF.

This clone was counted between two and nine times. The J gene is TRBJ1-3, the V gene TRBV7-9; D might be TRBD1 (5 bases). The CDR3 loop spans 15 amino acids. Germline CDR1 SEHNR, CDR2 FQNEAQ (reference sequence). V lost 8 bases to trimming and J lost 0 bases, with 14 bases between them. This CDR3 is CASYTDSSSGNTIYF. The CDR3 DNA reads as TGTGCCAGCTATACCGACAGCAGCTCTGGAAACACCATATATTTT.

J is TRBJ2-3 and V is TRBV30, with D perhaps TRBD2 (6 bases). Germline V gene lookup returns CDR1 GTSNPN and CDR2 SVGIG (reference sequence). Between the trimmed V and J ends, which lost 2 bases and 2 bases, there was a span of 11 bases. The CDR3 spans 14 residues. CDR3 nucleotide sequence: TGTGCCTGGAGTCCGGGACTCCACACAGATACGCAGTATTTT. Its translation: CAWSPGLHTDTQYF.

This clone was counted a few times. The chain links TRBV2 to TRBJ1-2; D is unresolved. Trimming removed 3 bases from V and 4 bases from J, with 9 bases in between. The V gene's germline CDR1 is SNHLY and CDR2 FYNNEI. CDR3 length: 13 residues. This CDR3 reads CASSDEFSYGYTF. CDR3 coding DNA: TGTGCCAGCAGTGATGAGTTTAGCTATGGCTACACCTTC.

This chain uses TRBV7-9 with TRBJ1-2; TRBD1 might be the D (5 bases). The CDR3 runs 13 residues. The germline V gene encodes CDR1 SEHNR and CDR2 FQNEAQ (reference sequence). Trimming removed 5 bases from V and 6 bases from J, with 13 bases in between. The CDR3 sequence is CASSLGGADGYTF. The CDR3 bases are TGTGCCAGCAGCCTGGGAGGGGCGGATGGCTACACCTTC.

The chain has TRBV28 and TRBJ1-5, with 9 bases aligning to TRBD1. Losses at the gene ends were 3 bases for V and 5 bases for J; bases not matched to a gene: 8. The CDR3 totals 16 residues. Germline V CDR1 and CDR2: MDHEN, SYDVKM. The CDR3: CASSFGGQGLYQPQHF. The CDR3 DNA sequence: TGTGCCAGCAGTTTTGGAGGACAGGGGCTTTATCAGCCCCAGCATTTT.

V gene TRBV19 combines with J gene TRBJ2-7; D gene unclear. CDR1 and CDR2 from the germline V gene are LNHDA and SQIVND (reference sequence). The CDR3 runs to 14 residues. Deletions cut 6 bases from V and 5 bases from J, with 17 bases between. The CDR3 loop is CASSLRLGSHEQYF. The CDR3 DNA follows: TGTGCCAGTAGCCTTAGGCTAGGATCCCACGAGCAGTACTTC.

J is TRBJ1-2 and V is TRBV29-1; 8 nucleotides agree with TRBD1. The germline V gene encodes CDR1 SQVTM and CDR2 ANQGSEA. After removal of 6 bases from V and 6 bases from J, the junction contained 6 bases not matched to a gene. The CDR3 is 12 residues long. CDR3 nucleotide sequence: TGCAGCGTCCCGGGACAGGTCCATGGCTACACCTTC. It translates to CSVPGQVHGYTF.

The chain combines TRBV2 with TRBJ2-2, with D unclear. Per the germline V gene, CDR1 is SNHLY and CDR2 is FYNNEI. V gave up 7 bases and J gave up 7 bases, with 16 bases separating them. The CDR3 is 14 amino acids. CDR3: CASKYVRSIGELFF. The CDR3, as DNA: TGTGCCAGCAAGTACGTCAGGTCGATCGGGGAGCTGTTTTTT.

The chain couples TRBV5-4 to TRBJ1-1, with 8 bases lining up with TRBD1. The CDR3 length is 14 residues. Germline loops: CDR1 SGHNT, CDR2 YYREEE (reference sequence). With 4 bases clipped from V and 2 bases from J, the junction kept 4 bases outside the gene matches. The CDR3 here is CASSRTGLNTEAFF. DNA of the CDR3: TGTGCCAGCAGCCGGACAGGGCTCAACACTGAAGCTTTCTTT.

This clone showed up just once. This chain uses TRBV18 with TRBJ1-1, with D uncertain. The V gene's germline CDR1 is KGHSH and CDR2 LQKENI. This CDR3 is built from 13 residues. The germline V and J ends were trimmed by 2 bases and 1 base, with 5 bases remaining between them. CDR3 nucleotides: TGTGCCAGCTCACCAAACGGGAACACTGAAGCTTTCTTT. Its protein product is CASSPNGNTEAFF.

This rearrangement joins TRBV7-7 to TRBJ2-5; 12 bases align to TRBD2. This CDR3 contains 15 residues. CDR1 and CDR2 (germline): SSHAT, FNYEAQ (reference sequence). V shed 5 bases, J shed 1 base, and the junction held 2 bases outside the gene matches. The CDR3 DNA follows: TGTGCCAGCAGCACTAGCGGGGGGCCCCAAGAGACCCAGTACTTC. Amino acid sequence: CASSTSGGPQETQYF.

This clone was picked up a small number of times. This sequence joins TRBV27 and TRBJ2-6, with unresolved D. V gave up 5 bases and J gave up 2 bases, with 4 bases separating them. Germline CDR1 is MNHEY and CDR2 is SMNVEV (reference sequence). The CDR3 totals 13 residues. The CDR3 region has the DNA TGTGCCAGCAGTCCAGCTGGGGCCAACGTCCTGACTTTC. Protein product: CASSPAGANVLTF.

The genes are TRBV7-8 and TRBJ1-5, with D unclear. The CDR3 is made up of 14 amino acids. Trimming took 3 bases from V and 4 from J, leaving 10 bases between them. The germline V gene encodes CDR1 SGHVS and CDR2 FQNEAQ. CDR3 sequence reads: CASSFQAKNQPQHF. CDR3 in DNA: TGTGCCAGCAGCTTTCAGGCGAAAAATCAGCCCCAGCATTTT.

The rearrangement uses TRBV5-1 and TRBJ2-7; 9 nucleotides line up with TRBD1. The CDR3 contains 14 residues. CDR1 SGHRS and CDR2 YFSETQ come from the germline V gene. Germline trimming cut 4 bases from V and 2 bases from J; bases unmatched to any gene: 4. The CDR3, as DNA: TGCGCCAGCAGCGTTGGACAGGGGCCCTACGAGCAGTACTTC. This encodes CASSVGQGPYEQYF.

This clone has more than one count but fewer than ten. The chain joins TRBV2 to TRBJ2-2, with D maybe TRBD2 (6 bases). V was clipped by 6 bases and J by 0 bases, with 17 bases between them. The germline gives CDR1 SNHLY, CDR2 FYNNEI. This CDR3 is 17 amino acids long. CDR3 region: CASRDYSQGANTGELFF. The CDR3 bases are TGTGCCAGCAGGGACTATTCTCAGGGTGCGAACACCGGGGAGCTGTTTTTT. Variable domain in full (rest from reference TRBV2 and TRBJ2-2): EPEVTQTPSHQVTQMGQEVILRCVPISNHLYFYWYRQILGQKVEFLVSFYNNEISEKSEIFDDQFSVERPDGSNFTLKIRSTKLEDSAMYFCASRDYSQGANTGELFFGEGSRLTVL.

The rearrangement joins TRBV7-3 to TRBJ2-1, with 11 positions matching TRBD1. The CDR3 has 14 amino acids. V gave up 2 bases and J gave up 9 bases; unmatched junction bases: 3. CDR1 SGHTA and CDR2 FQGTGA come from the germline V gene. The CDR3 region is CASSLGTGGFEQFF. The CDR3 region has the DNA TGTGCCAGCAGCTTAGGGACAGGGGGATTTGAGCAGTTCTTC.

This clone came up a few times. The CDR3 nucleotides are TGTGCCAGCAGCTTGTACGACTGGTCCTACGAGCAGTACTTC. This gives the protein CASSLYDWSYEQYF. The V gene is TRBV5-6, the J gene TRBJ2-7; no clear D. The V and J ends lost 1 base and 1 base respectively, with 9 bases between them. The CDR3 runs 14 residues. Germline assignment: CDR1 SGHDT and CDR2 YYEEEE.